This T cell receptor beta chain was observed in a study of CD8+CD57+ T cells in acquired aplastic anemia. A single count supports this clonotype. Both TCR beta VDJ combination and CDR3 sequence profiling were carried out. Genomic DNA was the template for this profiling. TCRdb called the reads again in MiXCR, with one record for every CDR3 protein. The table lists around 180,000 distinct CDR3 sequences, over 60% of them singletons. Germline values: CDR1 SEHNR, CDR2 FQNEAQ (reference sequence). The CDR3 totals 15 residues. V was shortened by 5 bases and J by 4 bases, with 15 bases between the two germline ends.

The receptor was isolated from a human donor with severe aplastic anemia or a healthy control (not recorded which). The chain carries TRBV7-9 and TRBJ1-5, with TRBD1 as a possible D gene (5 bases). Sequenced sample: sorted CD4+, CD8+, or CD8+CD57+ T cells (not recorded which) from PBMCs. CDR3 sequence reads: CASSLRDAANQPQHF. CDR3 nucleotides: TGTGCCAGCAGCCTCCGGGACGCAGCAAATCAGCCCCAGCATTTT.